Listed here are 30 T cell receptor beta chains from one sample, sequenced in a study of siplizumab effects on memory and regulatory T cells. Data came from immunoSEQ multiplex PCR; TCRdb stores just in-frame clones and leaves some out. The sample includes about 69,000 clones, over 75% seen only once; the top ten take around 1.6%. Material for sequencing was Tregs sorted from blood. These receptors came from a human donor in good health.

V and J are TRBV4-2 and TRBJ2-7, with TRBD2 as a possible D gene (5 bases). This CDR3 contains 13 residues. Germline V lookup: CDR1 LGHNA, CDR2 YNFKEQ. Trimming shortened V by 5 bases and J by 6 bases, and 14 bases separated the two germline ends. Written as DNA, the CDR3 is TGTGCCAGCAGCTTCGAGGGATTAGGCGAGCAGTACTTC. This sequence encodes CASSFEGLGEQYF.

The V gene is TRBV4-1, the J gene TRBJ1-5; D possibly corresponds to TRBD1 (5 bases). Deletions cut 0 bases from V and 5 bases from J, with 11 bases between. Germline V gene sequence: CDR1 MGHRA, CDR2 YSYEKL. This CDR3 comprises 15 residues. The CDR3 sequence is CASSQEGHNYQPQHF. The CDR3 DNA sequence: TGCGCCAGCAGCCAAGAAGGACACAACTATCAGCCCCAGCATTTT.

This chain joins TRBV6-5 and TRBJ1-2; D might be TRBD1 (5 bases). Per germline, CDR1 MNHEY and CDR2 SVGAGI. Between the trimmed V and J ends, which lost 0 bases and 8 bases, there was a span of 10 bases. The CDR3 extends over 13 amino acids. The CDR3 nucleotides read TGTGCCAGCAGTTACTCTTGGGGGGGAGGCTACACCTTC. It is translated as CASSYSWGGGYTF.

The chain uses TRBV6-5 and TRBJ2-5; D is uncertain. V was clipped by 6 bases and J by 4 bases, with 6 bases between them. Per the germline V gene, CDR1 is MNHEY and CDR2 is SVGAGI. The CDR3 is 11 residues long. The chain's CDR3 is CASRDGETQYF. For the CDR3, the DNA is TGTGCCAGCAGGGACGGAGAGACCCAGTACTTC.

This clone is a singleton in its sample. V gene TRBV10-3 combines with J gene TRBJ1-5; possibly TRBD1 for D (5 bases). The CDR3 runs to 13 residues. Germline V gene lookup returns CDR1 ENHRY and CDR2 SYGVKD. The V end was cut by 4 bases, the J end by 7 bases, with 11 bases between. CDR3 coding DNA: TGTGCCATCAGTGCGGGGGGACGACAGCCCCAGCATTTT. Its protein is CAISAGGRQPQHF.

The chain uses TRBV5-6 and TRBJ1-6; TRBD1 might be the D (6 bases). The CDR3 is 14 residues long. Trimming stripped 7 bases from V and 7 bases from J, with 15 bases between. Germline CDR1 and CDR2: SGHDT and YYEEEE. DNA of the CDR3: TGTGCCAGCGCCCGGGGGGCGACGAATTCACCCCTCCACTTT. The encoded protein is CASARGATNSPLHF. The full variable domain, with the rest looked up from reference TRBV5-6 and TRBJ1-6, is DAGVTQSPTHLIKTRGQQVTLRCSPKSGHDTVSWYQQALGQGPQFIFQYYEEEERQRGNFPDRFSGHQFPNYSSELNVNALLLGDSALYLCASARGATNSPLHFGNGTRLTVT.

The chain recombines TRBV18 with TRBJ1-3, with D possibly being TRBD1 (5 bases). Germline V CDR1 and CDR2: KGHSH, LQKENI. CDR3 length equals 16 residues. V shed 5 bases and J shed 0 bases, with 14 bases lying between them. The CDR3 nucleotides are TGTGCCAGCTCAGCTCTGCAGGGTGGCTCTGGAAACACCATATATTTT. It is translated as CASSALQGGSGNTIYF.

A single count supports this clone. The chain uses TRBV5-4 and TRBJ2-2; D is unclear. The CDR3 extends over 13 amino acids. V was clipped by 2 bases and J by 3 bases, with 5 bases between them. CDR1 and CDR2 (germline): SGHNT, YYREEE (reference sequence). CDR3 residues: CASSLVDTGELFF. The CDR3 DNA sequence: TGTGCCAGCAGCTTAGTTGACACCGGGGAGCTGTTTTTT. The entire variable domain, with the rest obtained from reference TRBV5-4 and TRBJ2-2, is as follows: ETGVTQSPTHLIKTRGQQVTLRCSSQSGHNTVSWYQQALGQGPQFIFQYYREEENGRGNFPPRFSGLQFPNYSSELNVNALELDDSALYLCASSLVDTGELFFGEGSRLTVL.

The rearrangement joins TRBV6-1 to TRBJ2-5, with 9 nucleotides matching TRBD1. Per the germline V gene, CDR1 is MNHNS and CDR2 is SASEGT. J gave up 5 bases and V 7 bases, and 11 bases lay outside the gene matches. This CDR3 contains 15 residues. CDR3 bases: TGTGCCAGCACCGCACTGGGACAGGGCGGGGAGACCCAGTACTTC. Its protein product is CASTALGQGGETQYF.

The chain couples TRBV6-5 to TRBJ2-3; no clear D gene. The CDR3 has 15 amino acids. V was shortened by 2 bases and J by 0 bases, with 9 bases between the two germline ends. Per the germline V gene, CDR1 is MNHEY and CDR2 is SVGAGI. The CDR3 DNA sequence: TGTGCCAGCAGTTACGACGGCCTTAGCACAGATACGCAGTATTTT. Protein: CASSYDGLSTDTQYF.

J is TRBJ2-2 and V is TRBV4-1; the D gene is possibly TRBD2 (6 bases). V was clipped by 1 base and J by 2 bases, with 11 bases between them. There are 16 residues in the CDR3. Germline-derived CDR1 and CDR2 are MGHRA and YSYEKL. CDR3 sequence reads: CASSQARAGNTGELFF. The DNA for the CDR3 is TGCGCCAGCAGCCAAGCAAGGGCGGGAAACACCGGGGAGCTGTTTTTT.

This chain uses TRBV11-1 with TRBJ2-7, with 12 bases lining up with TRBD2. Trimming removed 3 bases from V and 2 bases from J; junction bases left unmatched: 8. The germline gives CDR1 SGHAT, CDR2 FQDESV (reference sequence). The CDR3 consists of 17 residues. The CDR3 nucleotides read TGTGCCAGCAGCTTTACCGGGACTAGCGGGCCAGCCTACGAGCAGTACTTC. Amino acids: CASSFTGTSGPAYEQYF.

The V gene is TRBV19, the J gene TRBJ2-2, with 9 nucleotides matching TRBD2. This CDR3 is built from 15 residues. Germline V gene lookup returns CDR1 LNHDA and CDR2 SQIVND (reference sequence). V dropped 7 bases and J dropped 7; count of bases not matched to a gene: 10. CDR3 sequence: CASTPVSGSVGELFF. Here the CDR3 DNA reads TGTGCCAGTACCCCGGTTAGCGGGAGTGTCGGGGAGCTGTTTTTT.

V and J are TRBV10-3 and TRBJ2-1; the match to TRBD2 covers 7 bases. Per the germline V gene, CDR1 is ENHRY and CDR2 is SYGVKD. The CDR3 consists of 17 residues. V trimming: 6 bases; J trimming: 6 bases; junction bases outside the gene matches: 17. CDR3 loop: CAIRDGLEARALNEQFF. The CDR3 nucleotides read TGTGCCATCAGGGACGGACTAGAGGCCCGCGCCCTCAATGAGCAGTTCTTC.

The rearrangement links TRBV5-5 to TRBJ2-7, with 8 bases fitting TRBD1. Trimming took 5 bases from V and 5 from J; bases not matched to a gene: 12. From germline, CDR1 is SGHKS and CDR2 YYEKEE (reference sequence). The CDR3 has 15 residues. CDR3 in DNA: TGTGCCAGCAGGCGGACCGGGACAGGCACTAACGAGCAGTACTTC. Its protein is CASRRTGTGTNEQYF.

Concerning this clone: Other DNA sequences of this sample code for an identical CDR3. The chain uses TRBV29-1 and TRBJ1-2; 8 nucleotides line up with TRBD1. Germline assignment: CDR1 SQVTM and CDR2 ANQGSEA. The V segment lost 4 bases and the J segment 4 bases; nucleotides outside the gene matches: 5. The CDR3 contains 13 residues. The CDR3 bases are TGCAGCGTTGCAGGGGGCGGACGCTATGGCTACACCTTC. Amino acid sequence: CSVAGGGRYGYTF.

The count of this clone is one. The chain has TRBV7-3 and TRBJ2-1; D remains unclear. The CDR3 length is 14 residues. Trimming shortened V by 5 bases and J by 5 bases, and 13 bases separated the two germline ends. Germline V gene data show CDR1 as SGHTA and CDR2 as FQGTGA. CDR3 sequence (DNA): TGTGCCAGCAGCCTTTGGGCGGAAAACAATGAGCAGTTCTTC. Protein: CASSLWAENNEQFF.

This rearrangement joins TRBV7-9 to TRBJ2-7, with D perhaps being TRBD1 or TRBD2 (5 bases each). The CDR3 has 14 residues. Trimming removed 5 bases from V and 2 bases from J, with 13 bases in between. The germline gives CDR1 SEHNR, CDR2 FQNEAQ (reference sequence). The CDR3 nucleotides are TGTGCCAGCAGCCGTTCGGGACGGACCTACGAGCAGTACTTC. This codes for CASSRSGRTYEQYF.

As to this clone: At one end, the junction sequence differs from germline, possibly due to a read error. The rearrangement links TRBV7-2 to TRBJ2-7; 12 bases are shared with TRBD2. The CDR3 is made up of 14 amino acids. The V gene's germline CDR1 is SGHTA and CDR2 FQGNSA. CDR3 nucleotide sequence: TGTGCCAGCAGCCTAGCGGGAGGGATCGACGAGCAGTACTTC. Translation: CASSLAGGIDEQYF.

The V call is TRBV4-1, the J call TRBJ2-1, with D perhaps TRBD2 (6 bases). Trimming left V 8 bases short and J 5 bases short, with 13 bases between. From germline, CDR1 is MGHRA and CDR2 YSYEKL. The CDR3 length is 13 residues. The CDR3 DNA is TGCGCCAGCCGGAGGGTGGGGGACAATGAGCAGTTCTTC. This gives the protein CASRRVGDNEQFF.

The chain carries TRBV7-3 and TRBJ1-6, with no clear D. The V gene's germline CDR1 is SGHTA and CDR2 FQGTGA. The CDR3 is 13 amino acids. V dropped 2 bases and J dropped 7 bases, with 6 bases sitting between them. CDR3 coding DNA: TGTGCCAGCAGCTTACGTAGGAATTCACCCCTCCACTTT. This encodes CASSLRRNSPLHF.

The CDR3: CASSRQGQGTGANVLTF. The CDR3 DNA follows: TGCGCCAGCAGCCGGCAAGGGCAGGGGACTGGGGCCAACGTCCTGACTTTC. The chain uses TRBV4-1 and TRBJ2-6; perhaps TRBD1 as D (6 bases). CDR3 length equals 17 residues. Trimming pared 4 bases from V and 2 bases from J, leaving 15 bases between. The germline V gene has CDR1 MGHRA and CDR2 YSYEKL.

The V and J genes are TRBV2 and TRBJ1-1; TRBD1 matches at 8 bases. The junction had 4 bases not matched to a gene; V was cut back by 5 bases and J by 11 bases. Germline V gene data show CDR1 as SNHLY and CDR2 as FYNNEI. This CDR3 is built from 11 residues. The CDR3 here is CASSLQGVAFF. The CDR3, as DNA: TGTGCCAGCAGTCTACAGGGGGTGGCTTTCTTT.

The chain recombines TRBV19 with TRBJ2-1, with 11 bases fitting TRBD2. This CDR3 comprises 16 residues. With 6 bases clipped from V and 7 bases from J, the junction kept 11 bases outside the gene matches. CDR1 LNHDA and CDR2 SQIVND come from the germline V gene (reference sequence). The CDR3 sequence is CASRDFSGRALNEQFF. The CDR3 DNA sequence: TGTGCCAGTAGGGACTTTAGCGGGAGGGCGTTGAATGAGCAGTTCTTC.

The CDR3 DNA follows: TGTGCCATCAATCAGGGGGTCGACGAGCAGTACTTC. Protein product: CAINQGVDEQYF. The J gene is TRBJ2-7, the V gene TRBV10-3; the match to TRBD1 covers 7 bases. Unmatched junction bases numbered 5, after V lost 7 bases and J lost 5 bases. This CDR3 has 12 residues. Germline V gene sequence: CDR1 ENHRY, CDR2 SYGVKD.

This rearrangement joins TRBV2 to TRBJ1-5; D uncertain. Germline V gene data show CDR1 as SNHLY and CDR2 as FYNNEI. Trimming took off 7 bases at V and 6 bases at J, with 10 bases between the two ends. This CDR3 has 12 amino acids. The CDR3 loop is CASKGSSQPQHF. CDR3 DNA: TGTGCCAGCAAAGGGAGTAGTCAGCCCCAGCATTTT.

The genes are TRBV9 and TRBJ2-1; 9 bases fit TRBD2. J was trimmed by 9 bases and V by 2 bases; bases with no gene match: 9. The CDR3 runs to 15 residues. Germline V gene data show CDR1 as SGDLS and CDR2 as YYNGEE. CDR3 nucleotide sequence: TGTGCCAGCAGCGTCGCCCCGGGACTAGCAGGTGAGCAGTTCTTC. This codes for CASSVAPGLAGEQFF.

This chain links TRBV19 with TRBJ1-2; 9 bases fit TRBD1. The CDR3 is made up of 14 amino acids. The germline V gene encodes CDR1 LNHDA and CDR2 SQIVND (reference sequence). Unmatched junction bases numbered 5, after V lost 2 bases and J lost 7 bases. This chain's CDR3 is CASSITTGGSGYTF. The DNA of the CDR3 is TGTGCCAGTAGTATAACCACAGGGGGCAGTGGCTACACCTTC. Full variable domain (rest looked up from reference TRBV19 and TRBJ1-2): DGGITQSPKYLFRKEGQNVTLSCEQNLNHDAMYWYRQDPGQGLRLIYYSQIVNDFQKGDIAEGYSVSREKKESFPLTVTSAQKNPTAFYLCASSITTGGSGYTFGSGTRLTVV.

The chain has TRBV10-3 and TRBJ2-5; D not certain. The germline CDR1 and CDR2 sequences are ENHRY and SYGVKD. Trimming took 5 bases from V and 0 from J, leaving 7 bases between them. The CDR3 is 13 amino acids. The CDR3 DNA is TGTGCCATCAGTCTTGCGTACCAAGAGACCCAGTACTTC. Its translation is CAISLAYQETQYF.

The chain combines TRBV27 with TRBJ2-1; 10 nucleotides agree with TRBD1. The CDR3 is 13 residues long. Germline V gene data show CDR1 as MNHEY and CDR2 as SMNVEV (reference sequence). Trimming removed 6 bases from V and 10 bases from J; junction bases left unmatched: 6. CDR3 nucleotide sequence: TGTGCCAGCAGGAGACAGGGGGCGGGCGAGCAGTTCTTC. This translates into CASRRQGAGEQFF.